The next 25 T cell receptor beta chains were all read from a single sample in a study of T cell responses to AZD1222 COVID-19 vaccine. Profiled with immunoSEQ multiplex PCR; TCRdb holds only in-frame clones, not every one. The table shows 45,000 to 55,000 clones, with 80% to 90% occurring only once. This sample comprised peripheral blood, obtained 28 days after the second AZD1222 dose. The origin of the receptors is an adult who received the AZD1222 COVID-19 vaccine.

V gene TRBV2 combines with J gene TRBJ2-3, with 16 bases that match TRBD2. Germline CDR1 is SNHLY and CDR2 is FYNNEI. The CDR3 consists of 18 residues. V trimming: 8 bases; J trimming: 2 bases; junction bases outside the gene matches: 10. CDR3 DNA sequence: TGTGCCAGCCGTGGGACGGGACTAGCGGGAGGGGACACAGATACGCAGTATTTT. This translates into CASRGTGLAGGDTDTQYF.

The chain has TRBV9 and TRBJ2-7; 10 bases are shared with TRBD2. Germline CDR1 and CDR2: SGDLS and YYNGEE. The J segment lost 6 bases and the V segment lost 3 bases, leaving 6 bases of the junction unmatched. The CDR3 loop spans 14 amino acids. CDR3 region: CASSARLAGSEQYF. For the CDR3, the DNA is TGTGCCAGCAGCGCCCGACTAGCGGGTAGCGAGCAGTACTTC.

The chain joins TRBV12-2 to TRBJ2-1; TRBD2, the table's D call, was not compared with the DNA. TRBV12-2 is a recognized pseudogene. This CDR3 has 18 amino acids. The CDR3 sequence is CASRLVKVRRSSYNEQFF. CDR3 coding DNA: TGTGCAAGTCGCTTAGTCAAAGTCCGGAGGAGCTCCTACAATGAGCAGTTCTTC.

This clone was seen a few times. The chain is built from TRBV19 and TRBJ1-1; possibly TRBD1 for D (5 bases). Germline V gene sequence: CDR1 LNHDA, CDR2 SQIVND (reference sequence). Trimming left V 5 bases short and J 4 bases short, with 14 bases between. This CDR3 is built from 14 residues. This CDR3 reads CASSFRGAATEAFF. The CDR3 coding sequence is TGTGCCAGTAGTTTCCGAGGGGCGGCCACTGAAGCTTTCTTT. The full variable domain, rest sourced from reference TRBV19 and TRBJ1-1, is DGGITQSPKYLFRKEGQNVTLSCEQNLNHDAMYWYRQDPGQGLRLIYYSQIVNDFQKGDIAEGYSVSREKKESFPLTVTSAQKNPTAFYLCASSFRGAATEAFFGQGTRLTVV.

The V call is TRBV28, the J call TRBJ1-1; tentatively, D is TRBD1 (5 bases). The CDR3 has 14 residues. The V end lost 3 bases, the J end lost 1 base, and 9 bases lay between the germline ends. Germline V CDR1 and CDR2: MDHEN, SYDVKM. The CDR3 coding sequence is TGTGCCAGCAGTTTTGTGGGACCGAACACTGAAGCTTTCTTT. The encoded protein is CASSFVGPNTEAFF. Using reference TRBV28 and TRBJ1-1 for the parts outside the CDR3, the full variable domain is DVKVTQSSRYLVKRTGEKVFLECVQDMDHENMFWYRQDPGLGLRLIYFSYDVKMKEKGDIPEGYSVSREKKERFSLILESASTNQTSMYLCASSFVGPNTEAFFGQGTRLTVV.

This chain links TRBV19 with TRBJ1-3, with TRBD1 as a possible D gene (5 bases). The V end was cut by 7 bases, the J end by 4 bases, with 11 bases between. The germline V gene has CDR1 LNHDA and CDR2 SQIVND (reference sequence). The CDR3 length is 13 residues. CDR3 nucleotides: TGTGCCAGTATGGGGGTTGTCGGAAACACCATATATTTT. Protein product: CASMGVVGNTIYF.

The chain employs TRBV7-9 and TRBJ2-1; D possibly corresponds to TRBD1 (6 bases). Germline V lookup: CDR1 SEHNR, CDR2 FQNEAQ (reference sequence). The CDR3 length is 13 residues. The V and J ends lost 2 bases and 7 bases respectively, with 9 bases between them. CDR3 region: CASSLTGQNEQFF. CDR3 DNA sequence: TGTGCCAGCAGCTTAACAGGACAGAATGAGCAGTTCTTC.

This clone appeared once. The V gene is TRBV29-1, the J gene TRBJ2-1; 9 bases are shared with TRBD1. The junction had 5 bases not matched to a gene; V was cut back by 6 bases and J by 2 bases. Germline CDR1 SQVTM, CDR2 ANQGSEA. The CDR3 consists of 14 residues. In nucleotides, the CDR3 is TGCAGCGTCATCCGGGACAGGGCCTACAATGAGCAGTTCTTC. It yields the protein CSVIRDRAYNEQFF.

V is TRBV9 and J is TRBJ2-3; D not certain. CDR3 size: 15 residues. Trimming removed 0 bases from V and 2 bases from J, with 10 bases in between. From germline, CDR1 is SGDLS and CDR2 YYNGEE. The CDR3 DNA is TGTGCCAGCAGCGTAGGCCTAGAACTCACAGATACGCAGTATTTT. Encoded protein: CASSVGLELTDTQYF. Complete variable domain (other parts from reference TRBV9 and TRBJ2-3): DSGVTQTPKHLITATGQRVTLRCSPRSGDLSVYWYQQSLDQGLQFLIQYYNGEERAKGNILERFSAQQFPDLHSELNLSSLELGDSALYFCASSVGLELTDTQYFGPGTRLTVL.

This clone has only a few counts. This chain connects TRBV3-1 (or the pseudogene TRBV3-2) to TRBJ2-1; 9 bases match TRBD2. The junction had 10 bases not matched to a gene; V was cut back by 1 base and J by 9 bases. The CDR3 has 16 residues. CDR1 and CDR2 from the germline V gene are LGHDT and YNNKEL (reference sequence). Here the CDR3 reads CASSQVGSSGKFEQFF. The CDR3 region has the DNA TGTGCCAGCAGCCAAGTGGGGTCTAGCGGGAAATTTGAGCAGTTCTTC.

The chain carries TRBV28 and TRBJ1-6, with D maybe TRBD1 (5 bases). The CDR3 is made up of 15 amino acids. Germline V gene sequence: CDR1 MDHEN, CDR2 SYDVKM. The V end lost 3 bases, the J end lost 7 bases, and 13 bases lay between the germline ends. CDR3 nucleotides: TGTGCCAGCAGTTTGCGCCGGGGGACGAATTCACCCCTCCACTTT. Encoded protein: CASSLRRGTNSPLHF.

The chain uses TRBV3-1 (or the pseudogene TRBV3-2) and TRBJ2-2, with 9 bases matching TRBD1. Germline CDR1 is LGHDT and CDR2 is YNNKEL (reference sequence). CDR3 length equals 17 residues. Trimming cost V 4 bases and J 3 bases; bases outside gene matches: 9. The CDR3 loop reads CASSLEIGTGYTGELFF. The CDR3 DNA reads as TGTGCCAGCAGCCTTGAGATTGGGACAGGGTACACCGGGGAGCTGTTTTTT.

This clone appeared once. The V call is TRBV6-5, the J call TRBJ2-7; 8 positions match TRBD1. The CDR3 has 15 residues. Unmatched junction bases numbered 3, after V lost 0 bases and J lost 2 bases. CDR1 and CDR2 (germline): MNHEY, SVGAGI. CDR3 sequence (DNA): TGTGCCAGCAGTTACTCGGACAGGGTGACCTACGAGCAGTACTTC. It codes for CASSYSDRVTYEQYF.

The chain has TRBV28 and TRBJ1-2, with D possibly matching TRBD1 (5 bases). This CDR3 has 13 amino acids. Germline lookup yields CDR1 MDHEN and CDR2 SYDVKM. Between the trimmed V and J ends, which lost 10 bases and 5 bases, there was a span of 17 bases. CDR3: CATEVRVGYGYTF. CDR3 coding DNA: TGTGCCACCGAGGTCAGGGTCGGGTATGGCTACACCTTC.

This clone was observed a single time. The chain couples TRBV13 to TRBJ2-7, with D tentatively TRBD2 (5 bases). CDR3 length: 13 amino acids. CDR1 is PRHDT, CDR2 FYEKMQ, per germline (reference sequence). Trimming shortened V by 3 bases and J by 3 bases, and 9 bases separated the two germline ends. The CDR3 sequence: CASSFLLDYEQYF. CDR3 DNA sequence: TGTGCCAGCAGCTTCCTACTAGACTACGAGCAGTACTTC.

V usage is TRBV10-3 and J usage is TRBJ1-5; 7 bases are a match to TRBD1. CDR1 and CDR2 (germline): ENHRY, SYGVKD. The CDR3 totals 15 residues. With 10 bases clipped from V and 3 bases from J, the junction kept 12 bases outside the gene matches. The CDR3 nucleotides are TGTGCCACAGGGGATATCGGACAGGACAATCAGCCCCAGCATTTT. Its protein product is CATGDIGQDNQPQHF.

The rearrangement links TRBV24-1 to TRBJ2-7; possibly TRBD1 for D (5 bases). In germline, CDR1 is KGHDR, CDR2 SFDVKD. Trimming cost V 7 bases and J 0 bases, with 9 bases left between them. This CDR3 has 13 amino acids. CDR3 in amino acids: CATSADTSYEQYF. CDR3 coding DNA: TGTGCCACCAGCGCGGACACCTCCTACGAGCAGTACTTC.

V gene TRBV7-3 combines with J gene TRBJ1-1; 8 positions match TRBD1. Trimming cost V 1 base and J 0 bases; bases outside gene matches: 16. The CDR3 covers 20 residues. The germline CDR1 and CDR2 sequences are SGHTA and FQGTGA. This chain's CDR3 is CASSLSPPPGGFTMNTEAFF. The CDR3, as DNA: TGTGCCAGCAGCTTAAGTCCCCCCCCAGGGGGCTTTACGATGAACACTGAAGCTTTCTTT.

V gene TRBV7-9 combines with J gene TRBJ2-6; D not resolved. The germline CDR1 and CDR2 sequences are SEHNR and FQNEAQ (reference sequence). Deletions cut 4 bases from V and 8 bases from J, with 12 bases between. CDR3 length equals 14 residues. The CDR3 DNA follows: TGTGCCAGCAGCTCGACGGAGAGGTCCAACGTCCTGACTTTC. Its translation: CASSSTERSNVLTF.

The chain recombines TRBV18 with TRBJ1-5, with 10 bases identical to TRBD1. Germline V CDR1 and CDR2: KGHSH, LQKENI. Trimming at V came to 5 bases and at J to 3 bases, leaving 4 bases not matched to a gene. This CDR3 spans 15 amino acids. The CDR3 nucleotides read TGTGCCAGCTCAGGGGACAGGGGCTCCAATCAGCCCCAGCATTTT. Its protein product is CASSGDRGSNQPQHF.

The rearrangement uses TRBV27 and TRBJ1-1; D uncertain. This CDR3 spans 13 amino acids. Germline values: CDR1 MNHEY, CDR2 SMNVEV (reference sequence). V lost 3 bases, J lost 5 bases, and 10 bases lay in between. CDR3 sequence reads: CASSLGGRTEAFF. The CDR3 coding sequence is TGTGCCAGCAGTTTGGGAGGGAGGACTGAAGCTTTCTTT.

Only one count was recorded for this clone. The V gene is TRBV4-1, the J gene TRBJ1-4; no reliable D call. This CDR3 has 15 amino acids. The V and J ends lost 6 bases and 0 bases respectively, with 11 bases between them. In germline, CDR1 is MGHRA, CDR2 YSYEKL. CDR3 DNA: TGCGCCAGCAGGCTACACGCTGCAACTAATGAAAAACTGTTTTTT. Translating it yields CASRLHAATNEKLFF.

J is TRBJ2-2 and V is TRBV13, with 9 bases identical to TRBD2. Germline V gene lookup returns CDR1 PRHDT and CDR2 FYEKMQ (reference sequence). The CDR3 covers 17 residues. Germline trimming cut 5 bases from V and 5 bases from J; bases unmatched to any gene: 12. The CDR3 loop is CASSLRSRREGTGELFF. The CDR3 DNA is TGTGCCAGCAGCCTACGAAGTCGGCGGGAGGGGACCGGGGAGCTGTTTTTT.

This rearrangement joins TRBV9 to TRBJ1-6, with D unresolved. The germline gives CDR1 SGDLS, CDR2 YYNGEE. This CDR3 comprises 15 residues. Trimming removed 3 bases at V and 9 bases at J, with 16 bases between. DNA for the CDR3: TGTGCCAGCAGCGCTGGCCTAAGCATGGGTTCACCCCTCCACTTT. Translation: CASSAGLSMGSPLHF.

The chain employs TRBV11-2 and TRBJ2-2; TRBD2 matches 9 bases. V was pared by 2 bases and J by 4 bases, with 2 bases of the junction left unmatched. Germline values: CDR1 SGHAT, CDR2 FQNNGV. CDR3 length: 15 amino acids. CDR3 protein: CASSLIAGATGELFF. For the CDR3, the DNA is TGTGCCAGCAGCTTAATAGCGGGAGCCACCGGGGAGCTGTTTTTT. Supplemented by reference TRBV11-2 and TRBJ2-2, the full variable domain reads EAGVAQSPRYKIIEKRQSVAFWCNPISGHATLYWYQQILGQGPKLLIQFQNNGVVDDSQLPKDRFSAERLKGVDSTLKIQPAKLEDSAVYLCASSLIAGATGELFFGEGSRLTVL.